This T cell receptor beta chain comes out of a study of patients and donors after allogeneic stem cell transplantation. In TCRdb, the RT-PCR reads were re-called with MiXCR into one record per CDR3 protein. The sample contains about 960,000 distinct CDR3 sequences, 15% to 20% of which appear only once. CDR1 is DFQATT and CDR2 is SNEGSKA in the germline V gene (reference sequence). Trimming removed 0 bases at V and 4 bases at J, with 12 bases between. The CDR3 is made up of 14 amino acids. Sequenced input: blood, either unsorted or a sorted T cell fraction (not recorded which). The chain links TRBV20-1 to TRBJ1-1; D perhaps matches TRBD1 (5 bases). The origin of this receptor is a human donor who was either an allogeneic HSCT recipient or a stem cell or donor lymphocyte infusion donor (not recorded which). It is not recorded whose cells these are; they may come from a transplant donor. The CDR3 DNA is TGCAGTGCTAGAGATTTTAGGGGTGCCACTGAAGCTTTCTTT. It is translated as CSARDFRGATEAFF.